This T cell receptor beta chain came from a study of shared clonotypes between healthy human individuals. For the study at large: For every donor, three CD4 naive, three CD4 memory, two CD8 naive and one CD8 memory plates were used.

The assay was immunoSEQ multiplex PCR, and TCRdb's table has in-frame clones only and misses some. The data show hundreds of thousands of clones, approximately 73% seen once. Memory CD4+ cells were the fraction left after CD45RA+ naive selection. The V end lost 4 bases, the J end lost 3 bases, and 15 bases lay between the germline ends. CDR1 is MNHEY, CDR2 SVGAGI, per germline. The CDR3 sequence is 16 residues long. The receptor comes from a woman in her thirties in good health. The sample comprised memory CD4+ T cells sorted from blood. Subset here: CD45RA-negative fraction. The rearrangement uses TRBV6-5 and TRBJ2-2; the D gene is possibly TRBD1 (6 bases). The CDR3: CASSLVTGWDTGELFF. The CDR3 DNA is TGTGCCAGCAGTTTGGTTACAGGGTGGGACACCGGGGAGCTGTTTTTT.